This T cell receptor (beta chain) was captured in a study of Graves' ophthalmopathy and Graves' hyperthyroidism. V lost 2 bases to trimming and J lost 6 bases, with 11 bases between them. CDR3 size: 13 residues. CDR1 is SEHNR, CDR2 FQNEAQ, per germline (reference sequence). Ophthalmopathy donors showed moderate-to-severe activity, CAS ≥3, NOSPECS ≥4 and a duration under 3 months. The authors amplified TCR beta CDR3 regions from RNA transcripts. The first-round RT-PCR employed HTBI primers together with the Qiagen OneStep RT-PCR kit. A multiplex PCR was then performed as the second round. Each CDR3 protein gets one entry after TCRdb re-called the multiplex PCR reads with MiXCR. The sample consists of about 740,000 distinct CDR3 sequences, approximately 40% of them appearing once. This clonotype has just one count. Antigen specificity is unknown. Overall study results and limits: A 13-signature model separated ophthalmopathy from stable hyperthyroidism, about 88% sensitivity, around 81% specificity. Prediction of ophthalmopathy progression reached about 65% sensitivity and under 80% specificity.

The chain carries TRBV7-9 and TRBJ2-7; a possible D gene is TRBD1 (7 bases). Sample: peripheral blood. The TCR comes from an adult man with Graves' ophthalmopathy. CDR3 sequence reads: CASSLLQGGEQYF. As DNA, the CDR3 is TGTGCCAGCAGCTTACTCCAGGGGGGCGAGCAGTACTTC.